This is a list of T cell receptor beta chains from one sample in a study of human T cells and chemical hapten exposure. One entry per CDR3 protein results from TCRdb running MiXCR on the RACE reads. The sample has under 200,000 distinct CDR3 sequences; roughly 26% are singletons. The source material was whole blood, sampled in connection with sensitization to the hapten diphenylcyclopropenone (DPC). These receptors all come from a woman aged 18-29 years with alopecia areata. Some clones in this sample may be carry-over from other donors' samples. The conserved cysteine and the conserved F or W are not part of the CDR3 here.

J gene: TRBJ1-1; V gene: TRBV20-1; CDR3 protein: SGVAGGSSMGTEAF
J gene: TRBJ1-4; V gene: TRBV9; CDR3 protein: ASSPTRQALGELL
J gene: TRBJ1-5; V gene: TRBV6-2/TRBV6-3; CDR3 protein: ASRGGARQPQH
J gene: TRBJ2-1; V gene: TRBV7-8; CDR3 protein: ASRMIIRPSSYNEQF
J gene: TRBJ2-1; V gene: TRBV6-2/TRBV6-3; CDR3 protein: ASRDRLVVQF
J gene: TRBJ1-2; V gene: TRBV7-2; CDR3 protein: ASSSRTGAWANYGYT
J gene: TRBJ2-7; V gene: TRBV18; CDR3 protein: ASSKELNYEQY
J gene: TRBJ2-1; V gene: TRBV11-1; CDR3 protein: ASSRNSGSGYNEQF
J gene: TRBJ2-1; V gene: TRBV29-1; CDR3 protein: SVEKTSGGNEQF
J gene: TRBJ1-2; V gene: TRBV7-2; CDR3 protein: ASSGGQGAYGYT
J gene: TRBJ2-5; V gene: TRBV4-1; CDR3 protein: ASSQYPGGGETQY
J gene: TRBJ2-2; V gene: TRBV11-3; CDR3 protein: ASSREAGAGELF
J gene: TRBJ2-7; V gene: TRBV7-8; CDR3 protein: ASSLGGQKYEQY
J gene: TRBJ2-3; V gene: TRBV29-1; CDR3 protein: SVDRVADTQY
J gene: TRBJ2-1; V gene: TRBV6-2/TRBV6-3; CDR3 protein: ASSSLRRTAPNEQF
J gene: TRBJ2-5; V gene: TRBV11-2; CDR3 protein: ASSLGLAGEVETQY
J gene: TRBJ2-3; V gene: TRBV7-2; CDR3 protein: ASSLGFGHDTQY
J gene: TRBJ1-4; V gene: TRBV29-1; CDR3 protein: SVMMGEKLF
J gene: TRBJ1-1; V gene: TRBV5-5; CDR3 protein: ASSFGGEAF
J gene: TRBJ2-5; V gene: TRBV7-9; CDR3 protein: ASSLSDYPYETQY
J gene: TRBJ2-5; V gene: TRBV11-2; CDR3 protein: ASTISVYRETQY
J gene: TRBJ1-6; V gene: TRBV3-1; CDR3 protein: ASSHGTFFSPLH
J gene: TRBJ2-3; V gene: TRBV29-1; CDR3 protein: SVSGGSSDTQY
J gene: TRBJ1-1; V gene: TRBV5-5; CDR3 protein: ASNSLGKEAF
J gene: TRBJ1-1; V gene: TRBV5-6; CDR3 protein: ASSLPAMNTEAF
J gene: TRBJ1-4; V gene: TRBV7-6; CDR3 protein: ASSLVGHTNEKLF
J gene: TRBJ1-2; V gene: TRBV29-1; CDR3 protein: SASMGTGGNGYT
J gene: TRBJ1-3; V gene: TRBV5-6; CDR3 protein: ASSFLDTIY
J gene: TRBJ2-4; V gene: TRBV23-1; CDR3 protein: ASSDGTFGQKNIQY
J gene: TRBJ1-6; V gene: TRBV4-2; CDR3 protein: ASSQDRNFAGQGPHRYNSPLH
J gene: TRBJ1-2; V gene: TRBV11-2; CDR3 protein: ASSSGPGYT
J gene: TRBJ2-7; V gene: TRBV6-5; CDR3 protein: ASWSGRTFVTIYEQY